The text below deals with one TCR beta chain. Its cognate antigen is unknown. The sample belongs to a study of shared clonotypes between healthy human individuals. Regarding the study as a whole: The researchers took only blood, and tissue repertoires probably look different.

Those who donated, Caucasian adults without exception, all lived in Nashville, Tennessee. In the CD4+ fraction, cells were divided into CD45RA+ naive and CD45RA-negative memory subsets. The assay was immunoSEQ multiplex PCR, and TCRdb's table has in-frame clones only and misses some. The profile shows around 1.1 million clones, approximately 78% of them singletons. The CDR3 is 14 residues long. Looked up from germline, CDR1 is SGHVS and CDR2 is FQNEAQ. Trimming took 5 bases from V and 2 from J, leaving 12 bases between them. The TCR sequence derives from a man aged 18-30 years in good health. Some clones in this sample may be carry-over from other donors' samples. Sample: memory CD4+ T cells from PBMCs. Subset: CD45RA-negative fraction. The rearrangement uses TRBV7-8 and TRBJ2-5; D unresolved. The CDR3 coding sequence is TGTGCCAGCAGCCCCCGACGGAGTCAAGAGACCCAGTACTTC. Amino acid sequence: CASSPRRSQETQYF.